A single sample is the source of the 21 T cell receptor beta chains below, sequenced in a study of OX40 agonist ivuxolimab in advanced cancers. Assay used: immunoSEQ multiplex PCR; TCRdb lists only in-frame clones, some missing. The sample gives about 41,000 clones, about 90% of which show up once; more than 3% is in the top ten. The material was CD4+ or CD8+ T cells sorted from blood, obtained in a trial of the OX40 agonist ivuxolimab. These receptors were collected from an adult with an advanced solid tumor such as melanoma, head and neck, liver or kidney cancer.

This clone appeared once. The rearrangement links TRBV11-2 to TRBJ1-5; D uncertain. The CDR3 consists of 13 residues. Germline CDR1 SGHAT, CDR2 FQNNGV. With 3 bases removed from V and 4 bases from J, the gap between germline ends came to 7 bases. The CDR3 region is CASSFSGNQPQHF. The CDR3, as DNA: TGTGCCAGCAGCTTTTCTGGTAATCAGCCCCAGCATTTT.

The V call is TRBV19, the J call TRBJ1-4, with a possible D match to TRBD1 (5 bases). Germline V lookup: CDR1 LNHDA, CDR2 SQIVND (reference sequence). The CDR3 length is 20 residues. V lost 5 bases, J lost 0 bases, and 25 bases lay in between. The CDR3 nucleotides read TGTGCCAGTAGTCCATCACCGGGGGTCATTTTCCTGGCAACTAATGAAAAACTGTTTTTT. It codes for CASSPSPGVIFLATNEKLFF.

This chain joins TRBV28 and TRBJ2-1; 7 positions agree with TRBD2. This CDR3 region has 22 residues. Germline CDR1 MDHEN, CDR2 SYDVKM. V was pared by 4 bases and J by 4 bases, with 28 bases of the junction left unmatched. The CDR3 bases are TGTGCCAGCAGTTCTATTGGAGTAGCGGGTATGGCGTCCCTAAATTATTACAATGAGCAGTTCTTC. This encodes CASSSIGVAGMASLNYYNEQFF.

The rearrangement links TRBV19 to TRBJ2-7; D is ambiguous. V was pared by 4 bases and J by 3 bases, with 13 bases between. CDR1 LNHDA and CDR2 SQIVND come from the germline V gene (reference sequence). This CDR3 has 14 residues. CDR3 DNA sequence: TGTGCCAGTAGTAGGGCCAGCGAAAACTACGAGCAGTACTTC. It translates to CASSRASENYEQYF.

The chain combines TRBV18 with TRBJ2-7; 9 nucleotides agree with TRBD1. V lost 2 bases and J lost 2; bases outside the gene matches: 1. Germline CDR1 KGHSH, CDR2 LQKENI. CDR3 length: 14 amino acids. The CDR3 is CASSPRDRAYEQYF. CDR3 DNA sequence: TGTGCCAGCTCACCAAGGGACAGGGCCTACGAGCAGTACTTC.

This clone was observed a single time. Distinct nucleotide sequences in the sample also encode this CDR3. The chain recombines TRBV6-1 with TRBJ1-1; 7 positions match TRBD1. After removal of 4 bases from V and 0 bases from J, the junction contained 2 bases not matched to a gene. The CDR3 is 14 amino acids. Looked up from germline, CDR1 is MNHNS and CDR2 is SASEGT. CDR3 sequence (DNA): TGTGCCAGCAGTGCCGGGACAGTGAACACTGAAGCTTTCTTT. The encoded protein is CASSAGTVNTEAFF.

In this sample, this clone turned up once. This sequence joins TRBV19 and TRBJ1-1, with D possibly being TRBD1 (5 bases). V was clipped by 3 bases and J by 1 base, with 15 bases between them. Germline CDR1 is LNHDA and CDR2 is SQIVND (reference sequence). The length of the CDR3 is 16 residues. The CDR3 spells CASSMIGGGKNTEAFF. For the CDR3, the DNA is TGTGCCAGTAGTATGATCGGTGGGGGGAAGAACACTGAAGCTTTCTTT.

This chain joins TRBV6-1 and TRBJ1-1; D ambiguous. The CDR3 totals 13 residues. Germline V gene data show CDR1 as MNHNS and CDR2 as SASEGT. With 3 bases removed from V and 1 base from J, the gap between germline ends came to 6 bases. In DNA, the CDR3 is TGTGCCAGCAGTGAGAACGGGAACACTGAAGCTTTCTTT. It is translated as CASSENGNTEAFF.

V usage is TRBV7-2 and J usage is TRBJ2-1, with 13 bases that match TRBD2. The CDR3 totals 15 residues. The germline gives CDR1 SGHTA, CDR2 FQGNSA. With 2 bases clipped from V and 10 bases from J, the junction kept 5 bases outside the gene matches. The CDR3 loop reads CASSLSTLAGGEQFF. In DNA form, the CDR3 reads TGTGCCAGCAGCTTAAGTACACTAGCGGGAGGGGAGCAGTTCTTC. Variable domain in full (rest from reference TRBV7-2 and TRBJ2-1): GAGVSQSPSNKVTEKGKDVELRCDPISGHTALYWYRQSLGQGLEFLIYFQGNSAPDKSGLPSDRFSAERTGGSVSTLTIQRTQQEDSAVYLCASSLSTLAGGEQFFGPGTRLTVL.

The J gene is TRBJ1-3, the V gene TRBV6-5; D call uncertain. Germline V lookup: CDR1 MNHEY, CDR2 SVGAGI. The CDR3 totals 13 residues. V was cut by 7 bases and J by 2 bases, with 9 bases left in between. CDR3 residues: CASNAATGNTIYF. The CDR3 DNA sequence: TGTGCCAGCAACGCCGCGACTGGAAACACCATATATTTT.

This sequence joins TRBV11-3 and TRBJ2-1, with 7 bases matching TRBD1. The germline V gene encodes CDR1 SGHNT and CDR2 YENEEA. V was clipped by 5 bases and J by 5 bases; unmatched bases: 12. The length of the CDR3 is 16 residues. The CDR3 DNA reads as TGTGCCAGCAGCCAACAACAGGACAGGATTAACAATGAGCAGTTCTTC. Its translation: CASSQQQDRINNEQFF.

This clone has a single count. This sequence joins TRBV5-1 and TRBJ2-2, with no clear D. V was clipped by 7 bases and J by 0 bases, with 16 bases between them. The germline V gene encodes CDR1 SGHRS and CDR2 YFSETQ. CDR3 length: 16 residues. The CDR3 DNA sequence: TGCGCCAGCGGTATGAGCGCCAACGCGAACACCGGGGAGCTGTTTTTT. Its protein is CASGMSANANTGELFF.

The rearrangement links TRBV11-1 to TRBJ2-7; D call uncertain. The CDR3 is 12 amino acids. Germline-derived CDR1 and CDR2 are SGHAT and FQDESV (reference sequence). V was cut by 2 bases and J by 4 bases, with 6 bases left in between. CDR3 in DNA: TGTGCCAGCAGCTTAAAGGGATACGAGCAGTACTTC. Translation: CASSLKGYEQYF.

This sequence joins TRBV10-3 and TRBJ1-4; D remains unclear. Germline V gene data show CDR1 as ENHRY and CDR2 as SYGVKD. The CDR3 covers 14 residues. V lost 2 bases and J lost 4, with 8 bases in between. The CDR3 region is CAISENPYNEKLFF. In DNA, the CDR3 is TGTGCCATCAGTGAGAATCCTTATAATGAAAAACTGTTTTTT.

The V gene is TRBV30, the J gene TRBJ1-6, with unresolved D. The CDR3 length is 13 residues. Germline loops: CDR1 GTSNPN, CDR2 SVGIG (reference sequence). V lost 1 base to trimming and J lost 7 bases, with 8 bases between them. CDR3 in amino acids: CAWSGLINSPLHF. DNA of the CDR3: TGTGCCTGGAGTGGTCTCATAAATTCACCCCTCCACTTT.

This rearrangement joins TRBV18 to TRBJ1-1; D perhaps matches TRBD1 (5 bases). Per the germline V gene, CDR1 is KGHSH and CDR2 is LQKENI. The CDR3 consists of 15 residues. Trimming removed 1 base at V and 6 bases at J, with 15 bases between. The CDR3 protein is CASSPLWKGFAEAFF. In DNA, the CDR3 is TGTGCCAGCTCACCACTTTGGAAGGGGTTCGCTGAAGCTTTCTTT.

V is TRBV4-2 and J is TRBJ1-1; possible D gene TRBD1, 5 bases. V lost 0 bases to trimming and J lost 2 bases, with 13 bases between them. The CDR3 extends over 16 amino acids. The germline V gene has CDR1 LGHNA and CDR2 YNFKEQ. The CDR3 protein is CASSQDRTRENTEAFF. The CDR3, as DNA: TGTGCCAGCAGCCAAGATAGGACCAGGGAAAACACTGAAGCTTTCTTT.

The chain employs TRBV14 and TRBJ2-2; D unclear. The V end lost 4 bases, the J end lost 4 bases, and 7 bases lay between the germline ends. This CDR3 comprises 13 residues. Germline values: CDR1 SGHDN, CDR2 FVKESK. The CDR3, as DNA: TGTGCCAGCAGCCCCCGCCGCACCGGGGAGCTGTTTTTT. It yields the protein CASSPRRTGELFF.

In its sample, this clone was seen a few times. One end of the junction is discordant with germline, which a read error may explain. The chain employs TRBV7-9 and TRBJ2-3; 13 bases align to TRBD2. Germline loops: CDR1 SEHNR, CDR2 FQNEAQ (reference sequence). The CDR3 spans 16 residues. CDR3 protein: CASSLGLAGVVDTQYF. The DNA for the CDR3 is TGTGCCAGCAGTTTAGGACTAGCGGGAGTTGTAGATACGCAGTATTTT.

The chain is built from TRBV6-5 and TRBJ2-7; 9 bases fit TRBD1. J lost 3 bases, V lost 1 base, and 4 bases had no gene match. CDR3 length: 15 residues. Germline CDR1 reads MNHEY; CDR2 reads SVGAGI. The CDR3 loop reads CASSYLGTGIYEQYF. DNA for the CDR3: TGTGCCAGCAGTTACTTAGGGACAGGGATCTACGAGCAGTACTTC.

This chain joins TRBV9 and TRBJ1-3; D is perhaps TRBD1 (5 bases). The V and J ends lost 0 bases and 0 bases respectively, with 10 bases between them. The length of the CDR3 is 16 residues. Per the germline V gene, CDR1 is SGDLS and CDR2 is YYNGEE. In DNA, the CDR3 is TGTGCCAGCAGCGTAGTCGGGGGGGGCTCTGGAAACACCATATATTTT. This codes for CASSVVGGGSGNTIYF.